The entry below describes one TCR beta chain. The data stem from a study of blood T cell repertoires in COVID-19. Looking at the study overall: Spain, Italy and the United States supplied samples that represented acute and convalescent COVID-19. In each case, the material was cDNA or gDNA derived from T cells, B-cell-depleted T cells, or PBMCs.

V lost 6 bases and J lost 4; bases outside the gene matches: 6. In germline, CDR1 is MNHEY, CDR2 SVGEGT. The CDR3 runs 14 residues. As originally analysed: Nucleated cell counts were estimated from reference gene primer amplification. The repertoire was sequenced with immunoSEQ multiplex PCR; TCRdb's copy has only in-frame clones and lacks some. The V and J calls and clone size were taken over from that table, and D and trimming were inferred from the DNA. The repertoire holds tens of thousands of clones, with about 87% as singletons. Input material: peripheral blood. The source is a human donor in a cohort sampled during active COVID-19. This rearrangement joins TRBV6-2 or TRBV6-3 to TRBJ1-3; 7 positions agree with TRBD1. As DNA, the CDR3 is TGTGCCAGCAGCGATCGACAGGGCGGAAACACCATATATTTT. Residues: CASSDRQGGNTIYF.